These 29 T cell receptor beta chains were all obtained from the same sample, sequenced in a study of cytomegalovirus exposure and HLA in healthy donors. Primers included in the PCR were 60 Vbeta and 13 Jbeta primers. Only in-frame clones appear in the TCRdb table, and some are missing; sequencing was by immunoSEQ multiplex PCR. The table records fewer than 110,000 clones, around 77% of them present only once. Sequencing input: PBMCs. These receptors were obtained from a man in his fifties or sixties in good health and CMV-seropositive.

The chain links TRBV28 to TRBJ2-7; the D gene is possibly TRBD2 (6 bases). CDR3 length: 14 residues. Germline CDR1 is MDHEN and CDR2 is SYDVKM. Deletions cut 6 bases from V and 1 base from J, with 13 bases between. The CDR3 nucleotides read TGTGCCAGCAGATCCCCGGGAGAGTCCTACGAGCAGTACTTC. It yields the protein CASRSPGESYEQYF. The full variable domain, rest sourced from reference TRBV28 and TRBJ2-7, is DVKVTQSSRYLVKRTGEKVFLECVQDMDHENMFWYRQDPGLGLRLIYFSYDVKMKEKGDIPEGYSVSREKKERFSLILESASTNQTSMYLCASRSPGESYEQYFGPGTRLTVT.

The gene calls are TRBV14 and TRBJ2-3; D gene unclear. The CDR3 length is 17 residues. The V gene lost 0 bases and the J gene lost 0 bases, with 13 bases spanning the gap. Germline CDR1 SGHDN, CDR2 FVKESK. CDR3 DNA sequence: TGTGCCAGCAGCCAAGATGCCCCACGGGTCAGCACAGATACGCAGTATTTT. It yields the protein CASSQDAPRVSTDTQYF.

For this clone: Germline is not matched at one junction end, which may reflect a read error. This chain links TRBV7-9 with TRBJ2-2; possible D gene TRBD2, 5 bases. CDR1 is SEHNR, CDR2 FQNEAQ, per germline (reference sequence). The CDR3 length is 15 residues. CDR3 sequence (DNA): TGTTCCAGCACCAAAATCGCGGGGAACACCGGGGAGCTGTTTTTT. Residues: CSSTKIAGNTGELFF.

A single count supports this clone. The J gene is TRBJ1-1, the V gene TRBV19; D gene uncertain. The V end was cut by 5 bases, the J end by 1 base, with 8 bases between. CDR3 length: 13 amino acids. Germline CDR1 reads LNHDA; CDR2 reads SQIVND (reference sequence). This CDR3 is CASSPGGNTEAFF. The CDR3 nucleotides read TGTGCCAGTAGTCCCGGCGGGAACACTGAAGCTTTCTTT.

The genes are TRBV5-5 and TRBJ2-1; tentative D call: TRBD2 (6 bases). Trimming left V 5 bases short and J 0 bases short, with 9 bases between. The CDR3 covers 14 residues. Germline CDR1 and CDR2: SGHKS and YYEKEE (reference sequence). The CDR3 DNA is TGTGCCAGCAGACGGGAGAGCTCCTACAATGAGCAGTTCTTC. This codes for CASRRESSYNEQFF.

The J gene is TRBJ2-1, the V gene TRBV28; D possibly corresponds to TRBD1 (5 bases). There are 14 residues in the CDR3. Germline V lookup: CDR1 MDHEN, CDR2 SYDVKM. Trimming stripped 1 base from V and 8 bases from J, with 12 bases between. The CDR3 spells CASSLFTQGHEQFF. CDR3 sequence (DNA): TGTGCCAGCAGTTTATTTACCCAGGGCCATGAGCAGTTCTTC. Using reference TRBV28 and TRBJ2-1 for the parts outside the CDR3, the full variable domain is DVKVTQSSRYLVKRTGEKVFLECVQDMDHENMFWYRQDPGLGLRLIYFSYDVKMKEKGDIPEGYSVSREKKERFSLILESASTNQTSMYLCASSLFTQGHEQFFGPGTRLTVL.

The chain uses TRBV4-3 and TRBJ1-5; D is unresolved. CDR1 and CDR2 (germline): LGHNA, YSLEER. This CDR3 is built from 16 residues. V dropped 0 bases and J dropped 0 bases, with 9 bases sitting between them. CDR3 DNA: TGCGCCAGCAGCCAAGATAGCAGTAGTAGCAATCAGCCCCAGCATTTT. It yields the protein CASSQDSSSSNQPQHF.

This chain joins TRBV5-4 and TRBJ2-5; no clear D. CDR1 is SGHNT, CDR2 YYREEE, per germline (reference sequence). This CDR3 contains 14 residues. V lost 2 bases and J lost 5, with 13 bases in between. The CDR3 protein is CASSFSRSVETQYF. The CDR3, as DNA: TGTGCCAGCAGCTTCTCACGCAGCGTGGAGACCCAGTACTTC.

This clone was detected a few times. CDR3 nucleotide sequence: TGTGCCAGCAGTCCTACGACTAGCGGGATGATCTACGAGCAGTACTTC. It is translated as CASSPTTSGMIYEQYF. The chain has TRBV28 and TRBJ2-7; 11 bases are shared with TRBD2. CDR1 is MDHEN, CDR2 SYDVKM, per germline. This CDR3 has 16 amino acids. V shed 5 bases and J 3 bases; nucleotides not matched to a gene: 9.

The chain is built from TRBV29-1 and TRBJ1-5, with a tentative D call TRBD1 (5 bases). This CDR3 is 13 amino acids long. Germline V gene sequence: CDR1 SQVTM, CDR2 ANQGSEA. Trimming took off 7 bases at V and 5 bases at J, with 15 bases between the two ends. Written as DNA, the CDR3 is TGCAGCGCCATCATCGGGGACTATCAGCCCCAGCATTTT. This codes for CSAIIGDYQPQHF.

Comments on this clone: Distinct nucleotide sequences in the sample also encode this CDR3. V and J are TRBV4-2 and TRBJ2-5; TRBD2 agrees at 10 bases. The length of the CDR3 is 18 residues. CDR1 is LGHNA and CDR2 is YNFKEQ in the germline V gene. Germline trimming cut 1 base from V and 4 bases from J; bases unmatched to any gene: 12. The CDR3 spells CASSQGLAGPSGGETQYF. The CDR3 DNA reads TGTGCCAGCAGCCAAGGACTAGCGGGCCCCTCGGGGGGAGAGACCCAGTACTTC.

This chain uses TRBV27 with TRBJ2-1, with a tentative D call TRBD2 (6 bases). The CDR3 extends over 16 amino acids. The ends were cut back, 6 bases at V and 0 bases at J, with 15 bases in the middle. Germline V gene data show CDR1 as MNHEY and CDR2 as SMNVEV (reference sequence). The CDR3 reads CASRTMGLSSYNEQFF. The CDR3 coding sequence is TGTGCCAGCAGAACGATGGGACTGAGCTCCTACAATGAGCAGTTCTTC.

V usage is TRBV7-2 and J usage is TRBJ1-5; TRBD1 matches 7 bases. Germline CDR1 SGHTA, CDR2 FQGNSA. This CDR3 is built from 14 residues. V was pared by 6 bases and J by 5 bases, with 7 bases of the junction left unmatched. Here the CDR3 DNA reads TGTGCCAGCAGTCGACAGGGACGTCATCAGCCCCAGCATTTT. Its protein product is CASSRQGRHQPQHF.

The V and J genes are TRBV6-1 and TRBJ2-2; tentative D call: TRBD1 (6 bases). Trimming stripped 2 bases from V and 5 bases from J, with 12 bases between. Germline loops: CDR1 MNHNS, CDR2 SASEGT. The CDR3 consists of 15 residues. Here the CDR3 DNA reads TGTGCCAGCAGTGAACGGCAGGGGCTAACCGGGGAGCTGTTTTTT. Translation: CASSERQGLTGELFF.

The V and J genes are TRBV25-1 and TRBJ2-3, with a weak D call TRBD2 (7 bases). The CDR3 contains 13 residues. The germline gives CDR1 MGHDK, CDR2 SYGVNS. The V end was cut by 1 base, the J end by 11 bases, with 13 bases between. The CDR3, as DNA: TGTGCCAGCAGTGAATCCGGGGGGCCCGAGCAGTATTTT. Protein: CASSESGGPEQYF.

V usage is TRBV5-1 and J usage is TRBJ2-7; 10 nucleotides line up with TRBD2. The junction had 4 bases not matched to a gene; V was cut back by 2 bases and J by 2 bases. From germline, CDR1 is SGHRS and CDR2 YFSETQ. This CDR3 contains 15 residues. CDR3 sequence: CASSLLAGLTYEQYF. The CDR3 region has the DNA TGCGCCAGCAGCTTACTAGCGGGACTTACCTACGAGCAGTACTTC.

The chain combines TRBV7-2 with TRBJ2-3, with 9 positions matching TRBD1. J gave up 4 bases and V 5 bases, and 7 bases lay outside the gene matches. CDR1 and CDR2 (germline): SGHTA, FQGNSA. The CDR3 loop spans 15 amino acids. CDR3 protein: CASSPDRGWADTQYF. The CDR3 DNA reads TGTGCCAGCAGCCCCGACAGGGGGTGGGCAGATACGCAGTATTTT. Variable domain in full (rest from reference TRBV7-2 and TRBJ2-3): GAGVSQSPSNKVTEKGKDVELRCDPISGHTALYWYRQSLGQGLEFLIYFQGNSAPDKSGLPSDRFSAERTGGSVSTLTIQRTQQEDSAVYLCASSPDRGWADTQYFGPGTRLTVL.

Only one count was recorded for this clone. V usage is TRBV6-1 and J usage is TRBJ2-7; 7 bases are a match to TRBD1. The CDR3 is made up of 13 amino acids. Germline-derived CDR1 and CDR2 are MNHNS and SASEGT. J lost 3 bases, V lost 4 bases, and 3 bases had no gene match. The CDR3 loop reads CASSATGVYEQYF. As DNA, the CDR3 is TGTGCCAGCAGTGCAACAGGGGTCTACGAGCAGTACTTC.

For the CDR3, the DNA is TGTGCCAGCAGCTTAGTTGTGGGGGCTAACGAGCAGTACTTC. Amino acid sequence: CASSLVVGANEQYF. The chain uses TRBV7-2 and TRBJ2-7, with D possibly being TRBD1 (6 bases). V dropped 1 base and J dropped 5 bases, with 12 bases sitting between them. Germline CDR1 and CDR2: SGHTA and FQGNSA. CDR3 size: 14 residues.

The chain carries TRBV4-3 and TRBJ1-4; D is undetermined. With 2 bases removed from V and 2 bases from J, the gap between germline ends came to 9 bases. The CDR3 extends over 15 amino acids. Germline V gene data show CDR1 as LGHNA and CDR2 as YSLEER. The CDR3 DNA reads TGCGCCAGCAGCCAAAAATTCCCTACTAATGAAAAACTGTTTTTT. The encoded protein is CASSQKFPTNEKLFF.

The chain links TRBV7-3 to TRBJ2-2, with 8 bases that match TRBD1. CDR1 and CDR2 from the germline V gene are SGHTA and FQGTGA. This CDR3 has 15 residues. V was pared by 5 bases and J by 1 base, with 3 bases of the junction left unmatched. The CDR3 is CASSLDRGNTGELFF. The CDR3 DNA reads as TGTGCCAGCAGCCTCGACAGGGGGAACACCGGGGAGCTGTTTTTT.

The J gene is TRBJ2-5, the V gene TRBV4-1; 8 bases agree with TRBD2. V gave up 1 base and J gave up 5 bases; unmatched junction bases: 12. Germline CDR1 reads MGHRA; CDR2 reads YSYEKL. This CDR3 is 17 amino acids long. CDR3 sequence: CASSQAGLRGRSETQYF. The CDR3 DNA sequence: TGCGCCAGCAGCCAAGCCGGCCTGCGCGGGAGGTCCGAGACCCAGTACTTC.

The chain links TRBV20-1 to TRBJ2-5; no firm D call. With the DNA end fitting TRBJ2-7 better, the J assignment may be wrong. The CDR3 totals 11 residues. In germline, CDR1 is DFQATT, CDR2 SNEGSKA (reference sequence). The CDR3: CSAVPRNEQYF. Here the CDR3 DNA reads TGCAGTGCAGTCCCGAGGAACGAGCAGTACTTC.

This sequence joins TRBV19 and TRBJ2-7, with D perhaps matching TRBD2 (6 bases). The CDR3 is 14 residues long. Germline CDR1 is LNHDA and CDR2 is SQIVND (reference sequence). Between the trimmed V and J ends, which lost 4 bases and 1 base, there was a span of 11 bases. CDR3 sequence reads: CASSKSGLSYEQYF. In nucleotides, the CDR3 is TGTGCCAGTAGTAAAAGCGGGCTATCCTACGAGCAGTACTTC.

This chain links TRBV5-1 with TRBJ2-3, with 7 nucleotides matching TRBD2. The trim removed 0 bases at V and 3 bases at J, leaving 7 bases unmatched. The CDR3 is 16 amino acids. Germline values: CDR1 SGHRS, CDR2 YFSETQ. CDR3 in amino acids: CASSLVQREGTDTQYF. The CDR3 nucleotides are TGCGCCAGCAGCTTGGTGCAGCGGGAAGGGACAGATACGCAGTATTTT.

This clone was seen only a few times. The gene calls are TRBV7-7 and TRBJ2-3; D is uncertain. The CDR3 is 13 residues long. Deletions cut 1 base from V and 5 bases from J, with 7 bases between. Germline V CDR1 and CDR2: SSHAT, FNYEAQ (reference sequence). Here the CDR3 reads CASSLGRGDTQYF. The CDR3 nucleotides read TGTGCCAGCAGCTTAGGCCGCGGAGATACGCAGTATTTT.

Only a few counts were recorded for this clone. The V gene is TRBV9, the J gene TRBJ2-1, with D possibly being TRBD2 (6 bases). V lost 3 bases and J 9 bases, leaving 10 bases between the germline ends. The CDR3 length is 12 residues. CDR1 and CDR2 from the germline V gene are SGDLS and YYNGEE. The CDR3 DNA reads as TGTGCCAGCAGCGCGGTGGGGGGTGAGCAGTTCTTC. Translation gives CASSAVGGEQFF.

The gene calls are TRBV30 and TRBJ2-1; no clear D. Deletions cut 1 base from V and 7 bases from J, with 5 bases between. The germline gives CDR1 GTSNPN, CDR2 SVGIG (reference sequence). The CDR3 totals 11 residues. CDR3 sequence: CAWSGSNEQFF. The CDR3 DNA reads TGTGCCTGGAGTGGGAGTAATGAGCAGTTCTTC.

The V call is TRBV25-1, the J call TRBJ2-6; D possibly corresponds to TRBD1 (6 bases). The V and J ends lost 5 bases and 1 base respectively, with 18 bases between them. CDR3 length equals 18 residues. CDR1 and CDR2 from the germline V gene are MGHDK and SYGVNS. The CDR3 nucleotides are TGTGCCAGCAGTACCACTACCCCCGGACAGTCTGGGGCCAACGTCCTGACTTTC. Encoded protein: CASSTTTPGQSGANVLTF. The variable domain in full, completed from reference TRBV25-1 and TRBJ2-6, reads EADIYQTPRYLVIGTGKKITLECSQTMGHDKMYWYQQDPGMELHLIHYSYGVNSTEKGDLSSESTVSRIRTEHFPLTLESARPSHTSQYLCASSTTTPGQSGANVLTFGAGSRLTVL.